This is a list of T cell receptor beta chains from one sample in a study of T cell repertoires in cytomegalovirus infection. TCRdb called the reads again in MiXCR, with one record for every CDR3 protein. This table holds about 600,000 distinct CDR3 sequences, approximately 25% found once. Sequencing input: CD8+ T cells from PBMCs. These receptors all come from a human donor in good health (CMV status not recorded). Some clones in this sample may be carry-over from other donors' samples. CDR3s include the opening cysteine and the closing phenylalanine or tryptophan. The order of the fields is CDR3 DNA, CDR3 protein, J gene, clone size, D gene, V gene. D genes are given only for firm matches. Size is stated for part of the rows, as once, few or many counts, or as a class when the clone is expanded.

TGTGCCAGCAGCCGGCGACTAGCGGGGGACTACAATGAGCAGTTCTTC | CASSRRLAGDYNEQFF | TRBJ2-1 | many | TRBD2 | TRBV7-9
TGTGCCAGCAGCTTAGCTCGACAGGGAATTGGGTATGGCTACACCTTC | CASSLARQGIGYGYTF | TRBJ1-2 | NA | TRBD1 | TRBV7-6
TGTGCCAGCAGCCCAAAAGCGGGGTTAGGGACCCAGTACTTC | CASSPKAGLGTQYF | TRBJ2-5 | few | TRBD2 | TRBV11-2
TGTGCCAGCAGTTTATATCAGGAGGGCTACACCTTC | CASSLYQEGYTF | TRBJ1-2 | once | NA | TRBV28
TGTGCCAGCAGCCTCGACAGGGCCGGCCACTATGGCTACACCTTC | CASSLDRAGHYGYTF | TRBJ1-2 | many | TRBD1 | TRBV7-9
TGCGCCAGCAGCTCGGGGCTAAGCCAGCCCCAGCATTTT | CASSSGLSQPQHF | TRBJ1-5 | NA | NA | TRBV4-1
TGTGCCAGCACCACCGGACTGCCCAATTCACCCCTCCACTTT | CASTTGLPNSPLHF | TRBJ1-6 | once | NA | TRBV7-3
TGTGCCAGCACCCCGCGGGCGAGAGAGACCCAGTACTTC | CASTPRARETQYF | TRBJ2-5 | many | NA | TRBV7-9
TGTGCCATCAGTGAGCCAAGGACGTCTCCCACTGGGGCCAACGTCCTGACTTTC | CAISEPRTSPTGANVLTF | TRBJ2-6 | NA | NA | TRBV10-3
TGTGCCAGCAGTTACTCTACTAGCGGGGACACAGATACGCAGTATTTT | CASSYSTSGDTDTQYF | TRBJ2-3 | NA | TRBD2 | TRBV6-5
TGTGCCAGCAGCCCTCCCGGGACAGTGAGGGAAAAACTGTTTTTT | CASSPPGTVREKLFF | TRBJ1-4 | few | TRBD1 | TRBV12-3/TRBV12-4
TGCAGCGTTGAAGACGAGGAGGGATACTCCTACGAGCAGTACTTC | CSVEDEEGYSYEQYF | TRBJ2-7 | few | NA | TRBV29-1
TGTGCCACCCTCGAGGGGGGGGGAAGCACAGATACGCAGTATTTT | CATLEGGGSTDTQYF | TRBJ2-3 | few | NA | TRBV28
TGTGCCAGCAGTTATTCCCCGGGGCCGAACACTGAAGCTTTCTTT | CASSYSPGPNTEAFF | TRBJ1-1 | many | NA | TRBV6-5
TGTGCCAGCAGCTTAGGCGGGGAGGGAGAGCACTTT | CASSLGGEGEHF | TRBJ1-1 | many | NA | TRBV7-8
TGTGCCAGCAGCTTAATGGCCTGGGGCAATCAGCCCCAGCATTTT | CASSLMAWGNQPQHF | TRBJ1-5 | NA | NA | TRBV5-8
TGTGCCAGCAGTGATACTGGGGTAGGAGATGAGCAGTTCTTC | CASSDTGVGDEQFF | TRBJ2-1 | NA | NA | TRBV6-6
TGCAGTGCTGAGGGACCAAACACCGGGGAGCTGTTTTTT | CSAEGPNTGELFF | TRBJ2-2 | NA | NA | TRBV20-1
TGCAGTGCTAGGGGGGAACTAGCGGGGAAGCAGTTCTTC | CSARGELAGKQFF | TRBJ2-1 | NA | TRBD2 | TRBV20-1
TGTGCCAGCAGCTACAGGGAGGATACGCAGTATTTT | CASSYREDTQYF | TRBJ2-3 | many | NA | TRBV7-9
TGTGCCAGCAGCGTAACCCAGGACACACGCTACAATGAGCAGTTCTTC | CASSVTQDTRYNEQFF | TRBJ2-1 | many | NA | TRBV9
TGCAGCGTAAAGGATAGCAATCAGCTCCAGCATTTT | CSVKDSNQLQHF | TRBJ1-5 | NA | NA | TRBV29-1
TGTGCCAGCAGCTTAGCCTCCGCTGAGACCCAGTACTTC | CASSLASAETQYF | TRBJ2-5 | many | NA | TRBV7-8
TGTGCCAGCAGCTGGGCGGGGGGCGAGCAGTACTTC | CASSWAGGEQYF | TRBJ2-7 | few | TRBD2 | TRBV5-6
TGTGCCAGCAGCCATCAGGAAGGGGCTGAAGCTTTCTTT | CASSHQEGAEAFF | TRBJ1-1 | few | NA | TRBV5-4
TGTGCCGTCAGGGGGGAAAAACTGTTTTTT | CAVRGEKLFF | TRBJ1-4 | NA | TRBD1 | TRBV2
TGTGCCAGCAGTTTGAGGAGGCACTACGAGCAGTACTTC | CASSLRRHYEQYF | TRBJ2-7 | NA | NA | TRBV12-3/TRBV12-4
TGTGCCAGCAGTTTTACAGGGGAGGACTATGGCTACACCTTC | CASSFTGEDYGYTF | TRBJ1-2 | NA | TRBD1 | TRBV7-9
TGTGCCAGCAGTTTCGTCGTATGGGGACAGCCTAGCTCTGGGGCCAACGTCCTGACTTTC | CASSFVVWGQPSSGANVLTF | TRBJ2-6 | many | TRBD1 | TRBV12-3/TRBV12-4
TGTGCCAGCAGCTTCCTGGACAGGGGCTTCCTGAACACTGAAGCTTTCTTT | CASSFLDRGFLNTEAFF | TRBJ1-1 | many | TRBD1 | TRBV7-2
TGCGCCAGCAGTGACCCCGGGACAGGGGCCTACGAGCAGTACTTC | CASSDPGTGAYEQYF | TRBJ2-7 | few | TRBD1 | TRBV10-1
TGTGCCATCAGTGAGTCTTGGACAACAGGGAACGAGCAGTACTTC | CAISESWTTGNEQYF | TRBJ2-7 | NA | NA | TRBV10-3
TGCAGTGCTAGCGACGGGGTGGTTAAGAACATTCAGTACTTC | CSASDGVVKNIQYF | TRBJ2-4 | few | NA | TRBV20-1
TGTGCCAGCTTTGGACAGAGTTACAATGAGCAGTTCTTC | CASFGQSYNEQFF | TRBJ2-1 | many | NA | TRBV7-9
TGTGCCAGCAGCCACAGACTAGCGGCTGGCTCCTACGAGCAGTACTTC | CASSHRLAAGSYEQYF | TRBJ2-7 | many | TRBD2 | TRBV7-6
TGTGCTAGTGGTCTCGGGGAGAATGAGCAGTTCTTC | CASGLGENEQFF | TRBJ2-1 | NA | NA | TRBV12-5
TGTGCCAGCAGCTCAATGACGGGACAGGGTTACAATGAGCAGTTCTTC | CASSSMTGQGYNEQFF | TRBJ2-1 | few | TRBD1 | TRBV7-1
TGTGCCAGCATCGGCAGATGGGGGACCCAGTACTTC | CASIGRWGTQYF | TRBJ2-5 | NA | NA | TRBV6-2/TRBV6-3
TGTGCCAGCAGCTTATATGACAGGGCCTATAATTCACCCCTCCACTTT | CASSLYDRAYNSPLHF | TRBJ1-6 | few | TRBD1 | TRBV7-8
TGTGCCAGCACGGGGGGCAGATACACCGGGGAGCTGTTTTTT | CASTGGRYTGELFF | TRBJ2-2 | many | NA | TRBV7-8
TGTGCCAGCAGTTACCAGGGCCCCTACACAGATACGCAGTATTTT | CASSYQGPYTDTQYF | TRBJ2-3 | NA | NA | TRBV6-5
TGCGCCAGCAGTCGGAGCACTGAAGCTTTCTTT | CASSRSTEAFF | TRBJ1-1 | many | NA | TRBV4-1
TGTGCCAGCAGCTTCCGCCAGGATGAAGCTTTCTTT | CASSFRQDEAFF | TRBJ1-1 | few | NA | TRBV5-6